The 19 T cell receptor beta chains in this list originate from one sample, sequenced in a study of T cells in Graves' hyperthyroidism and ophthalmopathy. Amplified regions were TCR beta CDR3 sequences from RNA transcripts. An initial round of RT-PCR targeting the TCR CDR3 relied on the HTBI primer set. TCRdb recomputed calls from the multiplex PCR reads with MiXCR, one row per CDR3 protein. Of roughly 600,000 distinct CDR3 sequences detected, about 15% appear once; the ten largest clones hold 12%. Sample: blood. These TCRs come from a woman aged 45-59 years with Graves' ophthalmopathy.

This clonotype was observed many times. The CDR3 region is CATDRGNQPQHF. CDR3 coding DNA: TGTGCCACCGACAGGGGCAATCAGCCCCAGCATTTT. The V gene is TRBV6-1, the J gene TRBJ1-5, with 7 positions matching TRBD1. V lost 10 bases, J lost 2 bases, and 2 bases stayed unmatched. This CDR3 region has 12 residues. The germline CDR1 and CDR2 sequences are MNHNS and SASEGT.

The table lists this clonotype with many counts. DNA for the CDR3: TGTGCCAGCAGCTTCGGGGGCGGGAGTGGGATTGAGCAGTTCTTC. Residues: CASSFGGGSGIEQFF. The genes are TRBV28 and TRBJ2-1; the D gene is possibly TRBD2 (7 bases). CDR3 length: 15 residues. Between the trimmed V and J ends, which lost 6 bases and 9 bases, there was a span of 21 bases. CDR1 is MDHEN and CDR2 is SYDVKM in the germline V gene.

The table lists this clonotype with many counts. This chain joins TRBV28 and TRBJ2-1; 13 bases fit TRBD2. Germline trimming cut 5 bases from V and 8 bases from J; bases unmatched to any gene: 6. CDR3 length: 15 residues. The germline V gene has CDR1 MDHEN and CDR2 SYDVKM. CDR3 protein: CASSQGLAGAHEQFF. The CDR3 bases are TGTGCCAGCAGTCAAGGACTAGCGGGAGCCCATGAGCAGTTCTTC.

Comments on this clonotype: Relative to the germline gene, one junction end is altered; a read error may explain this. The chain joins TRBV7-6 to TRBJ1-1; a weak D match, TRBD1 (6 bases). Germline lookup yields CDR1 SGHVS and CDR2 FNYEAQ. The CDR3 contains 18 residues. CDR3 sequence reads: CACSLGGVSGTTNTEAFF. CDR3 in DNA: TGTGCCTGCAGCTTAGGGGGTGTGTCCGGGACAACGAACACTGAAGCTTTCTTT.

In its sample, this clonotype was seen many times. The chain has TRBV7-3 and TRBJ2-5, with D hard to call. This CDR3 comprises 15 residues. Deletions cut 2 bases from V and 1 base from J, with 11 bases between. Germline CDR1 reads SGHTA; CDR2 reads FQGTGA. The CDR3 loop is CASSLGWAAQETQYF. The CDR3 DNA reads as TGTGCCAGCAGCTTAGGTTGGGCAGCCCAAGAGACCCAGTACTTC.

This clonotype has a count of ten or more. The chain combines TRBV3-1 with TRBJ2-5; 7 nucleotides agree with TRBD1. CDR1 and CDR2 (germline): LGHDT, YNNKEL (reference sequence). V dropped 3 bases and J dropped 4; count of bases not matched to a gene: 5. This CDR3 comprises 14 residues. CDR3 coding DNA: TGTGCCAGCAGCCAGAGGGGGCTTGTAGAGACCCAGTACTTC. Translated, it gives CASSQRGLVETQYF.

This clonotype was recorded many times. The chain couples TRBV7-3 to TRBJ2-1; TRBD2 matches at 7 bases. J lost 1 base, V lost 5 bases, and 2 bases had no gene match. Germline V lookup: CDR1 SGHTA, CDR2 FQGTGA. This CDR3 has 14 amino acids. Here the CDR3 DNA reads TGTGCCAGCAGCCGTAGCGGGTCCTACAATGAGCAGTTCTTC. Protein product: CASSRSGSYNEQFF.

The chain couples TRBV19 to TRBJ2-7; the match to TRBD2 covers 7 bases. Germline assignment: CDR1 LNHDA and CDR2 SQIVND (reference sequence). V shed 0 bases, J shed 5 bases, and the junction held 7 bases outside the gene matches. CDR3 size: 15 residues. The CDR3 reads CASSIDPSGINEQYF. The CDR3 DNA sequence: TGTGCCAGTAGTATAGATCCCAGCGGGATAAACGAGCAGTACTTC.

Many counts were recorded for this clonotype. V usage is TRBV11-2 and J usage is TRBJ2-3; D could derive from TRBD1 or TRBD2 (5 bases each). Germline V CDR1 and CDR2: SGHAT, FQNNGV. This CDR3 is built from 17 residues. V was clipped by 3 bases and J by 0 bases, with 16 bases between them. CDR3 sequence reads: CASSFSRARESTDTQYF. In DNA form, the CDR3 reads TGTGCCAGCAGCTTTTCCCGGGCCAGGGAGAGCACAGATACGCAGTATTTT.

The rearrangement joins TRBV7-2 to TRBJ2-1; 9 bases align to TRBD2. This CDR3 is built from 15 residues. J gave up 8 bases and V 5 bases, and 10 bases lay outside the gene matches. CDR1 SGHTA and CDR2 FQGNSA come from the germline V gene. This CDR3 reads CASSLRMAGGHEQFF. CDR3 DNA sequence: TGTGCCAGCAGCCTCCGGATGGCGGGAGGGCATGAGCAGTTCTTC. Based on the CDR3 plus reference TRBV7-2 and TRBJ2-1, the full variable domain is GAGVSQSPSNKVTEKGKDVELRCDPISGHTALYWYRQSLGQGLEFLIYFQGNSAPDKSGLPSDRFSAERTGGSVSTLTIQRTQQEDSAVYLCASSLRMAGGHEQFFGPGTRLTVL.

About this clonotype itself: This sequence may be a read error, since a much larger clone differs from it by one base. J is TRBJ2-2 and V is TRBV28; TRBD1 matches 9 bases. Germline CDR1 reads MDHEN; CDR2 reads SYDVKM. CDR3 length equals 18 residues. Trimming cost V 5 bases and J 9 bases; bases outside gene matches: 19. The CDR3 reads CASSPPGTGCRGTRELFF. The CDR3 region has the DNA TGTGCCAGCAGTCCTCCCGGGACAGGGTGCCGCGGGACCAGGGAGCTGTTTTTT.

This clonotype appeared many times. The chain couples TRBV5-5 to TRBJ2-7; D call uncertain. The germline V and J ends were trimmed by 0 bases and 5 bases, with 9 bases remaining between them. CDR1 is SGHKS and CDR2 is YYEKEE in the germline V gene (reference sequence). This CDR3 is 13 amino acids long. The CDR3 protein is CASSLGSFDEQYF. DNA for the CDR3: TGTGCCAGCAGCTTGGGTAGCTTCGACGAGCAGTACTTC.

This clonotype was seen only a few times. The junction departs from germline at one end; a sequencing error may be responsible. The chain recombines TRBV4-2 with TRBJ2-3, with D maybe TRBD2 (5 bases). From germline, CDR1 is LGHNA and CDR2 YNFKEQ. CDR3 length equals 16 residues. CDR3 nucleotide sequence: TGCGCCAGCAGCCAAGTTCTAGCCGCGGGCACAGATACGCAGTATTTT. This gives the protein CASSQVLAAGTDTQYF.

This chain links TRBV7-2 with TRBJ2-7; perhaps TRBD1 as D (5 bases). In germline, CDR1 is SGHTA, CDR2 FQGNSA. V shed 3 bases and J shed 4 bases, with 13 bases lying between them. The CDR3 is 14 amino acids. For the CDR3, the DNA is TGTGCCAGCAGCTTCCAGGGATTCGGGTACGAGCAGTACTTC. Translation: CASSFQGFGYEQYF.

This clonotype was observed many times. J is TRBJ2-5 and V is TRBV20-1; D unresolved. Trimming pared 0 bases from V and 2 bases from J, leaving 13 bases between. This CDR3 is 15 amino acids long. Germline lookup yields CDR1 DFQATT and CDR2 SNEGSKA (reference sequence). CDR3 loop: CSARDVQRRQETQYF. The CDR3 nucleotides read TGCAGTGCTAGAGATGTACAGCGCCGACAAGAGACCCAGTACTTC.

This clonotype was seen repeatedly, ten times or more. The rearrangement uses TRBV3-1 and TRBJ2-3; 10 bases align to TRBD1. CDR1 is LGHDT, CDR2 YNNKEL, per germline (reference sequence). This CDR3 is 20 amino acids long. V gave up 0 bases and J gave up 1 base; unmatched junction bases: 13. The chain's CDR3 is CASSQDRGQGVRWGTDTQYF. For the CDR3, the DNA is TGTGCCAGCAGCCAAGATCGAGGACAGGGGGTACGGTGGGGCACAGATACGCAGTATTTT.

This clonotype was observed many times. The rearrangement uses TRBV28 and TRBJ1-2; 10 bases fit TRBD1. Germline CDR1 MDHEN, CDR2 SYDVKM. With 8 bases clipped from V and 4 bases from J, the junction kept 4 bases outside the gene matches. The CDR3 runs to 13 residues. In DNA form, the CDR3 reads TGTGCCAGCGACCGGACAGGGGGCTATGGCTACACCTTC. Its translation is CASDRTGGYGYTF.

This clonotype was seen a handful of times. The gene calls are TRBV4-1 and TRBJ2-1; D assignment may be TRBD1 or TRBD2 (5 bases each). The V gene's germline CDR1 is MGHRA and CDR2 YSYEKL. V lost 2 bases and J 9 bases, leaving 17 bases between the germline ends. The length of the CDR3 is 15 residues. The CDR3, as DNA: TGCGCCAGCAGCCAACCAGCGGCCAAAAGGGGTGAGCAGTTCTTC. It specifies CASSQPAAKRGEQFF.

This clonotype showed up many times. This rearrangement joins TRBV28 to TRBJ2-1; D might be TRBD2 (5 bases). From germline, CDR1 is MDHEN and CDR2 SYDVKM. Trimming left V 4 bases short and J 10 bases short, with 11 bases between. The CDR3 consists of 12 residues. The CDR3 region is CASSSGPGEQFF. The CDR3 bases are TGTGCCAGCAGTTCCGGACCGGGGGAGCAGTTCTTC.